This T cell receptor beta chain emerged from a study of T-cell reconstitution after alpha-beta-depleted transplantation in children. Study conclusions and caveats: The origin of alpha-beta T cells about two months after transplant was reportedly several hundred expanded graft clones. The authors attributed T-cell counts and diversity one year after transplant mostly to newly produced T cells.

This CDR3 region has 14 residues. The V and J ends lost 1 base and 4 bases, in that order; junction bases with no gene match: 4. The germline V gene encodes CDR1 DFQATT and CDR2 SNEGSKA (reference sequence). For TCRbeta, the library was prepared with unique molecular identifiers. TCRdb ran MiXCR on the PCR reads and lists one entry per CDR3 protein. This repertoire shows about 460,000 distinct CDR3 sequences, roughly 11% found once; its top ten account for 12% to 15%. Remarks on this clonotype: Its cognate antigen is unknown.

This chain connects TRBV20-1 to TRBJ1-1; 9 bases match TRBD1. This clonotype was obtained from a female patient between 2 and 15 years old who had a stem cell transplant for aplastic anemia, so the T cells may come from the graft donor. This sample comprised PBMCs, mostly from graft donor cells, obtained 180 days after TCRalphabeta/CD19-depleted stem cell transplant. DNA for the CDR3: TGCAGTGCTAGAGCCGCGGGACAGGGCACTGAAGCTTTCTTT. Translating it yields CSARAAGQGTEAFF.